This TCR beta chain originates from a study of molecular identifiers for immune sequencing clone quantification. Study summary: For replicates, RNA isolated from around 20,000 or 100,000 naive CD8 cells was divided into five portions, of which four were sequenced.

MiXCR, run by TCRdb on the PCR reads, gives a single entry per CDR3 protein. The sample lists about 630,000 distinct CDR3 sequences; approximately 24% were seen once. In germline, CDR1 is MGHDK, CDR2 SYGVNS. Trimming took 2 bases from V and 5 from J; bases not matched to a gene: 9. This CDR3 has 16 amino acids. The TCR comes from a human donor in good health. Some libraries in this study had Jurkat cell RNA spiked in. Sequences were obtained from naive CD8+ T cells from blood, with Jurkat cell RNA spiked in. Specified subset: FACS-sorted CD8+CD4-CCR7+CD45RA+ naive T cells. The genes are TRBV25-1 and TRBJ2-1; 7 nucleotides match TRBD2. The CDR3 reads CASSERAGLFNNEQFF. The CDR3 bases are TGTGCCAGCAGTGAACGGGCGGGACTATTCAACAATGAGCAGTTCTTC.